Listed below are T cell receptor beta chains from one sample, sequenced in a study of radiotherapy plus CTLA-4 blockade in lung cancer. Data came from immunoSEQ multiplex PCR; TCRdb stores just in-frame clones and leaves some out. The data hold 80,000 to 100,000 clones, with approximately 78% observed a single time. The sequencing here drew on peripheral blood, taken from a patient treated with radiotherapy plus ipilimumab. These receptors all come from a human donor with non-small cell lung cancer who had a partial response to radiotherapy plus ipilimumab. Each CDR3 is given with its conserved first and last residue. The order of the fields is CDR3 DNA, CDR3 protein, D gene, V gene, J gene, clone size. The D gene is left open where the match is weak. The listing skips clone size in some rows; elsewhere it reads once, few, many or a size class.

CDR3nt: TGCGCCAGCAGCTGGGGGGACAGGGACAGGTCTGGAAACACCATATATTTT
CDR3aa: CASSWGDRDRSGNTIYF
d_gene: TRBD1
v_gene: TRBV5-1
j_gene: TRBJ1-3
abundance: once

CDR3nt: TGTGCCAGCTCACCACCTACCAGCGGGAGCACAGATACGCAGTATTTT
CDR3aa: CASSPPTSGSTDTQYF
d_gene: NA
v_gene: TRBV18
j_gene: TRBJ2-3
abundance: NA

CDR3nt: TGTGCCAGTAACAAGCGGGAGGTCGGCACCGGGGAGCTGTTTTTT
CDR3aa: CASNKREVGTGELFF
d_gene: TRBD2
v_gene: TRBV19
j_gene: TRBJ2-2
abundance: NA

CDR3nt: TGTGCCAGCACCCCATCCGGGTCCCAATCCTACGAGCAGTACTTC
CDR3aa: CASTPSGSQSYEQYF
d_gene: NA
v_gene: TRBV6-5
j_gene: TRBJ2-7
abundance: NA

CDR3nt: TGTGCCAGCAGCGTAGCCCCTCGCTCCTACGAGCAGTACTTC
CDR3aa: CASSVAPRSYEQYF
d_gene: NA
v_gene: TRBV9
j_gene: TRBJ2-7
abundance: NA

CDR3nt: TGTGCCAGCAGCCCCGGGACAGGGGCTTACAATGAGCAGTTCTTC
CDR3aa: CASSPGTGAYNEQFF
d_gene: TRBD1
v_gene: TRBV11-3
j_gene: TRBJ2-1
abundance: NA

CDR3nt: TGCGCCAGCAGCCTACAGACAGGGCAGGAACAGCCCCAGCATTTT
CDR3aa: CASSLQTGQEQPQHF
d_gene: TRBD1
v_gene: TRBV5-1
j_gene: TRBJ1-5
abundance: NA

CDR3nt: TGTGCCAGCAGTTACGAGCGGGAATACGAGCAGTACTTC
CDR3aa: CASSYEREYEQYF
d_gene: TRBD2
v_gene: TRBV6-6
j_gene: TRBJ2-7
abundance: NA

CDR3nt: TGTGCCAGCTCACCTACAGGAGATTGGCGGGGTGAGCAGTTCTTC
CDR3aa: CASSPTGDWRGEQFF
d_gene: NA
v_gene: TRBV18
j_gene: TRBJ2-1
abundance: NA

CDR3nt: TGCGCCAGCAGCTTGGATCAGGGACTAAGCTCTGGGGCCAACGTCCTGACTTTC
CDR3aa: CASSLDQGLSSGANVLTF
d_gene: TRBD2
v_gene: TRBV5-1
j_gene: TRBJ2-6
abundance: NA

CDR3nt: TGTGCCAGCAGCGTTCCCGGGGTCGCGAATGGCTACACCTTC
CDR3aa: CASSVPGVANGYTF
d_gene: NA
v_gene: TRBV5-6
j_gene: TRBJ1-2
abundance: few

CDR3nt: TGTGCCAGCAGTCTCAGACTAGCGGGAGACACCGGGGAGCTGTTTTTT
CDR3aa: CASSLRLAGDTGELFF
d_gene: TRBD2
v_gene: TRBV2
j_gene: TRBJ2-2
abundance: NA

CDR3nt: TGTGCCAGCAGCAGGCGGCAAGAGACCCAGTACTTC
CDR3aa: CASSRRQETQYF
d_gene: NA
v_gene: TRBV11-1
j_gene: TRBJ2-5
abundance: NA

CDR3nt: TGTGCCAGTAATAGGGTGGCTAGCGGGAACACCGGGGAGCTGTTTTTT
CDR3aa: CASNRVASGNTGELFF
d_gene: TRBD2
v_gene: TRBV19
j_gene: TRBJ2-2
abundance: NA

CDR3nt: TGTGCCAGCAGCTTACTCACCAGCTCCTACGAGCAGTACTTC
CDR3aa: CASSLLTSSYEQYF
d_gene: NA
v_gene: TRBV7-6
j_gene: TRBJ2-7
abundance: NA

CDR3nt: TGTGCCAGCAGCCTCGGGACACGGACTAATGAAAAACTGTTTTTT
CDR3aa: CASSLGTRTNEKLFF
d_gene: NA
v_gene: TRBV7-6
j_gene: TRBJ1-4
abundance: NA

CDR3nt: TGTGCCAGCAGCTTCGGACAGGGGAATAATGAAAAACTGTTTTTT
CDR3aa: CASSFGQGNNEKLFF
d_gene: TRBD1
v_gene: TRBV5-8
j_gene: TRBJ1-4
abundance: NA

CDR3nt: TGTGCCAGCAGTCCTGACAGGGACTATGGCTACACCTTC
CDR3aa: CASSPDRDYGYTF
d_gene: TRBD1
v_gene: TRBV6-6
j_gene: TRBJ1-2
abundance: NA

CDR3nt: TGTGCCAGCAGCCAAGATTCCGGGACAGTTAACTATGGCTACACCTTC
CDR3aa: CASSQDSGTVNYGYTF
d_gene: TRBD1
v_gene: TRBV4-2
j_gene: TRBJ1-2
abundance: once

CDR3nt: TGCGCCAGCAGCTTGGGGCAGGGGTTGAGCTCCTACGAGCAGTACTTC
CDR3aa: CASSLGQGLSSYEQYF
d_gene: NA
v_gene: TRBV5-1
j_gene: TRBJ2-7
abundance: NA

CDR3nt: TGTGCCAGCAGTATCCCAGGGCCCGGAAACACCATATATTTT
CDR3aa: CASSIPGPGNTIYF
d_gene: NA
v_gene: TRBV27
j_gene: TRBJ1-3
abundance: NA

CDR3nt: TGTGCCAGCAGCCGGCAAGATCGACAGGGAATCCCCGGGGAGCTGTTTTTT
CDR3aa: CASSRQDRQGIPGELFF
d_gene: TRBD1
v_gene: TRBV7-3
j_gene: TRBJ2-2
abundance: NA

CDR3nt: TGTGCCATCAGCCAGGACTCCCAAGAGACCCAGTACTTC
CDR3aa: CAISQDSQETQYF
d_gene: NA
v_gene: TRBV10-3
j_gene: TRBJ2-5
abundance: few

CDR3nt: TGTGCCAGCAGCTCCGGGACAGGAGTGAACAATGAGCAGTTCTTC
CDR3aa: CASSSGTGVNNEQFF
d_gene: TRBD1
v_gene: TRBV7-7
j_gene: TRBJ2-1
abundance: NA

CDR3nt: TGTGCCAGCAGCTCTCTCTATGGCTACACCTTC
CDR3aa: CASSSLYGYTF
d_gene: NA
v_gene: TRBV7-9
j_gene: TRBJ1-2
abundance: NA

CDR3nt: TGTGCCAGCAACGCAGGGGATGAGGGTATCATGGACTTC
CDR3aa: CASNAGDEGIMDF
d_gene: NA
v_gene: TRBV7-9
j_gene: TRBJ2-7
abundance: NA

CDR3nt: TGTGCCAGAAGCTACATCGCCCCTGAAGCTTTCTTT
CDR3aa: CARSYIAPEAFF
d_gene: NA
v_gene: TRBV5-3
j_gene: TRBJ1-1
abundance: NA

CDR3nt: TGCAGTGCTACAATAGATACGCAGTATTTT
CDR3aa: CSATIDTQYF
d_gene: NA
v_gene: TRBV20-1
j_gene: TRBJ2-3
abundance: NA

CDR3nt: TGCGCCAGCAGCTCCTCGACAGGGGCTAATGAAAAACTGTTTTTT
CDR3aa: CASSSSTGANEKLFF
d_gene: TRBD1
v_gene: TRBV5-1
j_gene: TRBJ1-4
abundance: NA

CDR3nt: TGTGCCAGTAGTACGGCGACAGGGGTAGGGAATCAGCCCCAGCATTTT
CDR3aa: CASSTATGVGNQPQHF
d_gene: TRBD1
v_gene: TRBV19
j_gene: TRBJ1-5
abundance: NA

CDR3nt: TGTGCCAGCAGTTTATTTCTAGCGGGGCCCCCCTACGAGCAGTACTTC
CDR3aa: CASSLFLAGPPYEQYF
d_gene: TRBD2
v_gene: TRBV27
j_gene: TRBJ2-7
abundance: NA

CDR3nt: TGTGCCAGCATTGGACAGGGAGAGGACGAAAAACTGTTTTTT
CDR3aa: CASIGQGEDEKLFF
d_gene: TRBD1
v_gene: TRBV6-6
j_gene: TRBJ1-4
abundance: NA

CDR3nt: TGTGCCAGTAGTATATCGAACAGCCCGAACACCGGGGAGCTGTTTTTT
CDR3aa: CASSISNSPNTGELFF
d_gene: NA
v_gene: TRBV19
j_gene: TRBJ2-2
abundance: NA

CDR3nt: TGTGCCAGTAGTATTCGAGGGCAAGGCTATGGCTACACCTTC
CDR3aa: CASSIRGQGYGYTF
d_gene: NA
v_gene: TRBV19
j_gene: TRBJ1-2
abundance: NA

CDR3nt: TGTGCCAGTAGTATAAGTTTCTCAGGGGGTGATCAGCCCCAGCATTTT
CDR3aa: CASSISFSGGDQPQHF
d_gene: TRBD1
v_gene: TRBV19
j_gene: TRBJ1-5
abundance: NA

CDR3nt: TGCGCCAGCCGATCAGGGGGAGATAACACCGGGGAGCTGTTTTTT
CDR3aa: CASRSGGDNTGELFF
d_gene: TRBD1
v_gene: TRBV10-2
j_gene: TRBJ2-2
abundance: NA

CDR3nt: TGCACCAGCAGCTTGTTTGACAGGGCTGAGGAGACCCAGTACTTC
CDR3aa: CTSSLFDRAEETQYF
d_gene: TRBD1
v_gene: TRBV5-1
j_gene: TRBJ2-5
abundance: NA

CDR3nt: TGCGCCAGCAGCTTGGGGGCGGGAGCGATCACTGAGCAGTTCTTC
CDR3aa: CASSLGAGAITEQFF
d_gene: TRBD2
v_gene: TRBV5-1
j_gene: TRBJ2-1
abundance: NA

CDR3nt: TGTGCCAGTAGTACCCCCACGACTAGAACAGATACGCAGTATTTT
CDR3aa: CASSTPTTRTDTQYF
d_gene: NA
v_gene: TRBV19
j_gene: TRBJ2-3
abundance: NA

CDR3nt: TGTGCCAGTAGTACCAAACTAGGGCAGGGGGCAACTGAGACCCAGTACTTC
CDR3aa: CASSTKLGQGATETQYF
d_gene: TRBD1
v_gene: TRBV19
j_gene: TRBJ2-5
abundance: NA

CDR3nt: TGCACCAGCAGCCGGTACTCGGGAGGGACGTCGAACACCGGGGAGCTGTTTTTT
CDR3aa: CTSSRYSGGTSNTGELFF
d_gene: NA
v_gene: TRBV1
j_gene: TRBJ2-2
abundance: NA

CDR3nt: TGTGCCAGCAGCCCCAAAGGGACAGGGGTCAGTGGCTACACCTTC
CDR3aa: CASSPKGTGVSGYTF
d_gene: TRBD1
v_gene: TRBV27
j_gene: TRBJ1-2
abundance: NA

CDR3nt: TGTGCCAGCAGTGTTGACAGGGGCGACTATGGCTACACCTTC
CDR3aa: CASSVDRGDYGYTF
d_gene: TRBD1
v_gene: TRBV2
j_gene: TRBJ1-2
abundance: once

CDR3nt: TGTGCCAGCTCACCGGGACAGGCTGGGAACACCGGGGAGCTGTTTTTT
CDR3aa: CASSPGQAGNTGELFF
d_gene: TRBD1
v_gene: TRBV18
j_gene: TRBJ2-2
abundance: NA

CDR3nt: TGTGCCAGCTCAACTACAGGGTACTACGAGCAGTACTTC
CDR3aa: CASSTTGYYEQYF
d_gene: NA
v_gene: TRBV18
j_gene: TRBJ2-7
abundance: NA

CDR3nt: TGTGCCAGTAGTCGGACTAGCGGGAGAGCTGGGACGCAGTATTTT
CDR3aa: CASSRTSGRAGTQYF
d_gene: TRBD2
v_gene: TRBV19
j_gene: TRBJ2-3
abundance: few

CDR3nt: TGTGCCAGCAGTTTATCAGCGGGGGCCCCCGGCTCTGGGGCCAACGTCCTGACTTTC
CDR3aa: CASSLSAGAPGSGANVLTF
d_gene: TRBD2
v_gene: TRBV28
j_gene: TRBJ2-6
abundance: NA

CDR3nt: TGTGCCAGCAGAGGACATTCCTCCTACAATGAGCAGTTCTTC
CDR3aa: CASRGHSSYNEQFF
d_gene: NA
v_gene: TRBV25-1
j_gene: TRBJ2-1
abundance: NA

CDR3nt: TGTGCCAGCGTCTTTTCCCGGGGATCCTACAATGAGCAGTTCTTC
CDR3aa: CASVFSRGSYNEQFF
d_gene: NA
v_gene: TRBV6-5
j_gene: TRBJ2-1
abundance: NA

CDR3nt: TGTGCCAGCAGTTTATATGGCGGGAGCTCCTACAATGAGCAGTTCTTC
CDR3aa: CASSLYGGSSYNEQFF
d_gene: TRBD2
v_gene: TRBV27
j_gene: TRBJ2-1
abundance: NA

CDR3nt: TGTGCCAGCAGCATTTTCCTGGCAGGCCATCAAGAGACCCAGTACTTC
CDR3aa: CASSIFLAGHQETQYF
d_gene: NA
v_gene: TRBV21-1
j_gene: TRBJ2-5
abundance: once

CDR3nt: TGTGCCAGCACTGGCAGAGCCAAAAACATTCAGTACTTC
CDR3aa: CASTGRAKNIQYF
d_gene: NA
v_gene: TRBV28
j_gene: TRBJ2-4
abundance: NA

CDR3nt: TGTGCCAGCAGCCCGGGACAGGGGACGTCGTACCAAGAGACCCAGTACTTC
CDR3aa: CASSPGQGTSYQETQYF
d_gene: TRBD1
v_gene: TRBV5-4
j_gene: TRBJ2-5
abundance: NA

CDR3nt: TGTGCCAGCAGCTCCGGGACTAGCGGGAGATCTGAGCAGTTCTTC
CDR3aa: CASSSGTSGRSEQFF
d_gene: TRBD2
v_gene: TRBV11-3
j_gene: TRBJ2-1
abundance: NA

CDR3nt: TGTGCCAGCAGCCGAGAACTAGCGGTGCCCTACGAGCAGTACTTC
CDR3aa: CASSRELAVPYEQYF
d_gene: TRBD2
v_gene: TRBV4-2
j_gene: TRBJ2-7
abundance: NA

CDR3nt: TGTGCCAGCAGCCCCGGACAGAACTATGGCTACACCTTC
CDR3aa: CASSPGQNYGYTF
d_gene: NA
v_gene: TRBV7-2
j_gene: TRBJ1-2
abundance: once

CDR3nt: TGCGCCAGCAGCTCAGGACAGAGAGGCTACACCTTC
CDR3aa: CASSSGQRGYTF
d_gene: NA
v_gene: TRBV5-1
j_gene: TRBJ1-2
abundance: NA